The 2 T cell receptor beta chains given below trace back to one sample, sequenced in a study of blood T cell repertoires in COVID-19. Sequenced by immunoSEQ multiplex PCR; TCRdb stores in-frame clones only, minus some. The table lists about 30,000 clones, over 80% of them singletons. Source material: peripheral blood. These receptors all come from a man between 60 and 75 years old with active COVID-19.

The V call is TRBV27, the J call TRBJ2-1, with 8 bases identical to TRBD2. After removal of 4 bases from V and 0 bases from J, the junction contained 2 bases not matched to a gene. The CDR3 covers 15 residues. The germline CDR1 and CDR2 sequences are MNHEY and SMNVEV (reference sequence). The CDR3 sequence: CASSSSGSSYNEQFF. DNA for the CDR3: TGTGCCAGCAGTTCGAGCGGGAGCTCCTACAATGAGCAGTTCTTC.

The chain uses TRBV5-5 and TRBJ1-6; 8 bases map to TRBD1. The V gene end was trimmed by 4 bases and the J gene end by 16 bases; junction bases not matched to a gene: 10. This CDR3 region has 13 residues. The V gene's germline CDR1 is SGHKS and CDR2 YYEKEE (reference sequence). The CDR3 reads CASSPMDRVELHF. Here the CDR3 DNA reads TGTGCCAGCAGCCCGATGGACAGGGTGGAGCTCCACTTT.